Many counts were recorded for the clone carrying this T cell receptor beta chain. Its antigen is currently unknown. One entry per CDR3 protein, called by TCRdb with MiXCR from the reads. The sample comprises approximately 500,000 distinct CDR3 sequences, 10% to 12% of which are singletons, and approximately 10% rests with the top ten. This record comes from a study of T cell repertoires in cytomegalovirus infection. Study-level background: Based on public TCR beta signatures, there were indications of CMV infection and of a matching HLA type. The study, taken as a whole, reports: Adding up the frequency of public TCR beta families identified people who carried CMV plus the relevant HLA. HLA-C-restricted, CMV-specific TCR beta clonotypes were dominant ex vivo.

This CDR3 has 14 residues. V shed 8 bases and J shed 6 bases, with 17 bases lying between them. Source material: PBMCs. V gene TRBV12-3 or TRBV12-4 combines with J gene TRBJ1-5, with a possible D match to TRBD1 (6 bases). This clonotype originated in a human donor in good health (CMV status not recorded). Some clones in this sample may be carry-over from other donors' samples. CDR3 loop: CASRAWGQRQPQHF. The CDR3 nucleotides read TGTGCCAGCCGGGCCTGGGGGCAGCGTCAGCCCCAGCATTTT.